This TCR beta chain was retrieved from a study of regulatory T cells in long-lasting Graves disease. With 6 bases removed from V and 2 bases from J, the gap between germline ends came to 7 bases. CDR3 length equals 12 residues. CDR1 is MNHEY and CDR2 is SVGEGT in the germline V gene. As for this clonotype: Its antigen is unidentified.

Regarding time point: newly diagnosed GD, antithyroid drugs for less than 3 months. PBMCs were the source of the RNA used for TCR sequencing. Findings and caveats of the study: Favored usage of TRBV28, TRBJ1-2 and TRBJ2-5 was recorded in persistent disease.

iRepertoire HTBI primers and Arm-PCR of CDR3 regions built TCR beta libraries. TCRdb itself ran the multiplex PCR reads through MiXCR, one entry per CDR3 protein. This table has about 310,000 distinct CDR3 sequences, more than 15% appearing once. Specimen: peripheral blood mononuclear cells (PBMCs), collected at new diagnosis, from a patient treated with antithyroid drugs. This chain uses TRBV6-2 or TRBV6-3 with TRBJ2-5; D might be TRBD1 (6 bases). The sequence was obtained from a female donor with Graves disease. The CDR3 DNA reads TGTGCCAGCAGAAGGGGGCAAGAGACCCAGTACTTC. Its translation: CASRRGQETQYF.